Each of the 29 T cell receptor beta chains below was sequenced from the same sample in a study of blood T cell repertoires in COVID-19. This table comes from immunoSEQ multiplex PCR, and its TCRdb copy is limited to in-frame clones, with some not included. The sample contains 150,000 or so clones, 85% to 90% of which appear only once. The specimen was peripheral blood. The receptor source for this set is a man aged 18 to 35 with COVID-19, enrolled during active disease.

This chain joins TRBV28 and TRBJ2-7, with TRBD1 identical over 8 bases. CDR1 MDHEN and CDR2 SYDVKM come from the germline V gene. The CDR3 totals 17 residues. V lost 3 bases to trimming and J lost 0 bases; unmatched junction nucleotides: 10. The CDR3 DNA is TGTGCCAGCAGTTTGAGACAGGGGTATAGGCTCTCCTACGAGCAGTACTTC. Translating gives CASSLRQGYRLSYEQYF.

This chain links TRBV11-2 with TRBJ1-4, with TRBD1 identical over 9 bases. The length of the CDR3 is 15 residues. CDR1 is SGHAT, CDR2 FQNNGV, per germline. V trimming: 1 base; J trimming: 7 bases; junction bases outside the gene matches: 4. The CDR3 DNA reads as TGTGCCAGCAGCTTAGGTACAGGGGGCTTTGAAAAACTGTTTTTT. It codes for CASSLGTGGFEKLFF.

The J gene is TRBJ1-5, the V gene TRBV30, with 9 nucleotides matching TRBD1. CDR3 size: 14 residues. From germline, CDR1 is GTSNPN and CDR2 SVGIG (reference sequence). The trim removed 1 base at V and 7 bases at J, leaving 5 bases unmatched. DNA of the CDR3: TGTGCCTGGAGTGCGGACAGGGGCGAACAGCCCCAGCATTTT. Its translation: CAWSADRGEQPQHF.

The chain links TRBV11-3 to TRBJ2-1; 10 bases map to TRBD1. The V segment lost 1 base and the J segment 2 bases; nucleotides outside the gene matches: 2. This CDR3 spans 16 amino acids. CDR1 and CDR2 (germline): SGHNT, YENEEA. The CDR3: CASSLGGTGAYNEQFF. The CDR3 region has the DNA TGTGCCAGCAGCTTAGGGGGGACAGGGGCCTACAATGAGCAGTTCTTC.

The chain couples TRBV9 to TRBJ2-2; TRBD2 agrees at 13 bases. Losses at the gene ends were 3 bases for V and 4 bases for J; bases not matched to a gene: 9. The CDR3 runs 18 residues. Germline loops: CDR1 SGDLS, CDR2 YYNGEE. DNA for the CDR3: TGTGCCAGCAGCGCTCTACTAACTAGCGGGAGGGCCACCGGGGAGCTGTTTTTT. Protein sequence: CASSALLTSGRATGELFF.

This rearrangement joins TRBV6-5 to TRBJ2-7; no definite D call. Trimming pared 6 bases from V and 3 bases from J, leaving 9 bases between. Germline V gene sequence: CDR1 MNHEY, CDR2 SVGAGI. CDR3 size: 12 residues. CDR3 sequence (DNA): TGTGCCAGCAGCCCGAGTGGCTACGAGCAGTACTTC. Amino acids: CASSPSGYEQYF.

The chain is built from TRBV6-5 and TRBJ1-5; no reliable D call. Germline V gives CDR1 MNHEY, CDR2 SVGAGI. Trimming took off 7 bases at V and 1 base at J, with 14 bases between the two ends. This CDR3 is built from 15 residues. As DNA, the CDR3 is TGTGCCAGCAAGACTAGGGAAGGCAGCAATCAGCCCCAGCATTTT. Translated: CASKTREGSNQPQHF.

This chain's CDR3 is CASSSRGEQYF. The CDR3, as DNA: TGTGCCAGCAGTTCGCGCGGCGAGCAGTACTTC. V and J are TRBV27 and TRBJ2-7; D not resolved. Germline V gene sequence: CDR1 MNHEY, CDR2 SMNVEV (reference sequence). Trimming stripped 4 bases from V and 6 bases from J, with 7 bases between. The CDR3 has 11 residues.

The chain uses TRBV21-1 and TRBJ2-7; the table's D call of TRBD2 was not tested on the DNA. TRBV21-1 is a listed pseudogene. This CDR3 contains 14 residues. CDR3: CASSNFLGPNEQYF. The CDR3 DNA follows: TGTGCCAGCAGCAACTTCCTAGGCCCTAACGAGCAGTACTTC.

V is TRBV6-2 or TRBV6-3 and J is TRBJ2-7; 10 bases line up with TRBD2. The germline CDR1 and CDR2 sequences are MNHEY and SVGEGT. This CDR3 is built from 17 residues. The junction had 12 bases not matched to a gene; V was cut back by 3 bases and J by 4 bases. The CDR3 coding sequence is TGTGCCAGCAGTTATGAACTAGCGGGACACTACGGATACGAGCAGTACTTC. It translates to CASSYELAGHYGYEQYF.

The gene calls are TRBV4-3 and TRBJ2-3, with D tentatively TRBD1 (6 bases). CDR1 LGHNA and CDR2 YSLEER come from the germline V gene. V lost 3 bases to trimming and J lost 4 bases, with 20 bases between them. CDR3 length: 17 residues. The CDR3 DNA follows: TGCGCCAGCAGCCAGGACCTGGGACACCCAGTTCCAGATACGCAGTATTTT. It is translated as CASSQDLGHPVPDTQYF.

The chain recombines TRBV5-1 with TRBJ1-5, with D possibly matching TRBD1 (6 bases). Per the germline V gene, CDR1 is SGHRS and CDR2 is YFSETQ. V was shortened by 4 bases and J by 6 bases, with 14 bases between the two germline ends. The CDR3 covers 14 residues. Here the CDR3 reads CASSLEGGVQPQHF. The CDR3 DNA follows: TGCGCCAGCAGCCTGGAGGGGGGGGTTCAGCCCCAGCATTTT. The whole variable domain, filled in from reference TRBV5-1 and TRBJ1-5, reads KAGVTQTPRYLIKTRGQQVTLSCSPISGHRSVSWYQQTPGQGLQFLFEYFSETQRNKGNFPGRFSGRQFSNSRSEMNVSTLELGDSALYLCASSLEGGVQPQHFGDGTRLSIL.

The chain recombines TRBV6-5 with TRBJ2-7; 15 positions match TRBD2. CDR1 and CDR2 (germline): MNHEY, SVGAGI. J was trimmed by 4 bases and V by 6 bases; bases with no gene match: 4. The CDR3 totals 15 residues. CDR3 residues: CASRRTSGREYEQYF. The CDR3 DNA sequence: TGTGCCAGCAGGAGGACTAGCGGGAGGGAGTACGAGCAGTACTTC.

Only one count was recorded for this clone. V usage is TRBV5-4 and J usage is TRBJ2-2; 10 bases match TRBD2. There are 16 residues in the CDR3. With 0 bases clipped from V and 9 bases from J, the junction kept 8 bases outside the gene matches. Germline V gives CDR1 SGHNT, CDR2 YYREEE (reference sequence). The CDR3 DNA is TGTGCCAGCAGCTTGGAGGGGCTAGCGGGAGACCGGGAGCTGTTTTTT. As protein: CASSLEGLAGDRELFF.

The gene calls are TRBV9 and TRBJ2-3; TRBD2 agrees at 7 bases. In germline, CDR1 is SGDLS, CDR2 YYNGEE. With V trimmed by 2 bases and J by 3 bases, 6 bases remained unmatched. This CDR3 has 15 residues. The CDR3 DNA sequence: TGTGCCAGCAGCGTTGGCGGGAGCGGGACAGATACGCAGTATTTT. Translated: CASSVGGSGTDTQYF. The full variable domain, in which reference TRBV9 and TRBJ2-3 provide the parts outside the CDR3, is DSGVTQTPKHLITATGQRVTLRCSPRSGDLSVYWYQQSLDQGLQFLIQYYNGEERAKGNILERFSAQQFPDLHSELNLSSLELGDSALYFCASSVGGSGTDTQYFGPGTRLTVL.

The chain carries TRBV5-8 and TRBJ2-3; 12 bases agree with TRBD2. With 5 bases clipped from V and 7 bases from J, the junction kept 8 bases outside the gene matches. CDR1 SGHTS and CDR2 YDEGEE come from the germline V gene. The CDR3 runs 15 residues. CDR3 nucleotides: TGTGCCAGCAGACGACTAGCGGGAGCCGTGAATACGCAGTATTTT. It encodes CASRRLAGAVNTQYF. The variable domain in full, completed from reference TRBV5-8 and TRBJ2-3, reads EAGVTQSPTHLIKTRGQQATLRCSPISGHTSVYWYQQALGLGLQFLLWYDEGEERNRGNFPPRFSGRQFPNYSSELNVNALELEDSALYLCASRRLAGAVNTQYFGPGTRLTVL.

Concerning this clone itself: Mismatch with germline at one junction end may stem from a read error. The chain is built from TRBV3-1 (or the pseudogene TRBV3-2) and TRBJ2-5; tentative D call: TRBD2 (5 bases). CDR3 length: 12 residues. Germline loops: CDR1 LGHDT, CDR2 YNNKEL (reference sequence). CDR3 DNA sequence: TGTGCCAGCAGCCAATTTGGTGGTCCCGGGAACTTC. Its translation is CASSQFGGPGNF.

This clone was detected only once. The V and J genes are TRBV5-1 and TRBJ2-7; possibly TRBD2 for D (7 bases). The V and J ends lost 2 bases and 4 bases respectively, with 13 bases between them. The CDR3 runs 14 residues. Germline V gives CDR1 SGHRS, CDR2 YFSETQ. CDR3 protein: CASSFRGGWYEQYF. The DNA for the CDR3 is TGCGCCAGCAGCTTTAGGGGGGGCTGGTACGAGCAGTACTTC.

This chain links TRBV24-1 with TRBJ2-1; TRBD2 might be the D (6 bases). The ends were cut back, 9 bases at V and 4 bases at J, with 18 bases in the middle. The CDR3 length is 15 residues. Germline CDR1 and CDR2: KGHDR and SFDVKD. The chain's CDR3 is CATEGNSGAYNEQFF. The CDR3 DNA follows: TGTGCCACCGAGGGGAATAGCGGAGCATACAATGAGCAGTTCTTC.

This rearrangement joins TRBV3-1 (or the pseudogene TRBV3-2) to TRBJ2-1; 9 bases align to TRBD1. Germline V CDR1 and CDR2: LGHDT, YNNKEL (reference sequence). The CDR3 runs to 16 residues. V lost 0 bases and J lost 3; bases outside the gene matches: 3. CDR3 bases: TGTGCCAGCAGCCAAGATCCGACAGGGGGCTACAATGAGCAGTTCTTC. Translation gives CASSQDPTGGYNEQFF.

The chain recombines TRBV9 with TRBJ1-2; TRBD1 matches at 11 bases. Germline trimming cut 0 bases from V and 4 bases from J; bases unmatched to any gene: 2. CDR1 and CDR2 from the germline V gene are SGDLS and YYNGEE. There are 15 residues in the CDR3. Here the CDR3 reads CASSVGTGGGYGYTF. The CDR3 DNA is TGTGCCAGCAGCGTAGGGACAGGGGGCGGCTATGGCTACACCTTC.

In DNA form, the CDR3 reads TGTGCCAGCAGCTTGGGTGGAGGCAATCAGCCCCAGCATTTT. The encoded protein is CASSLGGGNQPQHF. The rearrangement joins TRBV7-9 to TRBJ1-5, with D unresolved. Per germline, CDR1 SEHNR and CDR2 FQNEAQ (reference sequence). Between the trimmed V and J ends, which lost 3 bases and 2 bases, there was a span of 8 bases. The CDR3 totals 14 residues.

This chain connects TRBV19 to TRBJ1-2, with 7 bases lining up with TRBD1. Germline V gene data show CDR1 as LNHDA and CDR2 as SQIVND (reference sequence). Trimming removed 1 base from V and 4 bases from J; junction bases left unmatched: 3. CDR3 size: 14 residues. The CDR3 region is CASSIGGQSYGYTF. Written as DNA, the CDR3 is TGTGCCAGTAGTATAGGGGGACAGAGCTATGGCTACACCTTC.

This chain connects TRBV28 to TRBJ2-3; 7 bases match TRBD1. The CDR3 sequence is 14 residues long. Germline CDR1 MDHEN, CDR2 SYDVKM. Trimming at V came to 8 bases and at J to 3 bases, leaving 8 bases not matched to a gene. DNA of the CDR3: TGTGCCAGCGGCCTAGGGGGCCGGACAGATACGCAGTATTTT. Amino acids: CASGLGGRTDTQYF.

The chain is built from TRBV9 and TRBJ1-3; 10 bases fit TRBD1. The V gene end was trimmed by 4 bases and the J gene end by 8 bases; junction bases not matched to a gene: 6. Germline V gene data show CDR1 as SGDLS and CDR2 as YYNGEE. This CDR3 spans 14 amino acids. DNA for the CDR3: TGTGCCAGCAGCCGACAGGGGGCGAGGGACACCATATATTTT. Translation gives CASSRQGARDTIYF.

This clone was found once. This rearrangement joins TRBV9 to TRBJ1-1; D is uncertain. The CDR3 covers 15 residues. The germline CDR1 and CDR2 sequences are SGDLS and YYNGEE. V was trimmed by 0 bases and J by 1 base, leaving 10 bases between them. The CDR3 here is CASSVASGRNTEAFF. CDR3 DNA sequence: TGTGCCAGCAGCGTAGCTAGCGGAAGGAACACTGAAGCTTTCTTT.

V usage is TRBV6-5 and J usage is TRBJ2-4, with 8 bases identical to TRBD2. Germline V gene sequence: CDR1 MNHEY, CDR2 SVGAGI. The V gene end was trimmed by 5 bases and the J gene end by 8 bases; junction bases not matched to a gene: 5. This CDR3 comprises 13 residues. In DNA form, the CDR3 reads TGTGCCAGCAGTCTTCGGGGGGGGGACATTCAGTACTTC. This encodes CASSLRGGDIQYF.

This clone was seen a handful of times. The chain has TRBV4-2 and TRBJ1-1; D is uncertain. CDR3 length equals 15 residues. CDR1 and CDR2 (germline): LGHNA, YNFKEQ. With 1 base removed from V and 2 bases from J, the gap between germline ends came to 11 bases. CDR3 DNA sequence: TGTGCCAGCAGCCAAGCGGTGGAGGGTAACACTGAAGCTTTCTTT. It translates to CASSQAVEGNTEAFF.

The rearrangement uses TRBV14 and TRBJ2-2; D gene unclear. The germline gives CDR1 SGHDN, CDR2 FVKESK. CDR3 length equals 13 residues. V lost 4 bases, J lost 6 bases, and 9 bases lay in between. Here the CDR3 reads CASSLVRPGELFF. The CDR3 coding sequence is TGTGCCAGCAGCCTCGTCCGTCCCGGGGAGCTGTTTTTT.